Shown below are 2 T cell receptor beta chains from a single sample sequenced in a study of cytomegalovirus exposure and HLA in healthy donors. PCR employed 60 Vbeta and 13 Jbeta primers. Clones were sequenced by immunoSEQ multiplex PCR, and TCRdb holds only the in-frame ones, with some missing. Here the sample spans 65,000 to 90,000 clones, about three quarters being singletons. The specimen sequenced was PBMCs. The receptors stem from a woman aged 40 to 50 in good health and CMV-seropositive.

V and J are TRBV6-5 and TRBJ2-5; 11 bases are shared with TRBD2. The J call is uncertain, as TRBJ2-7 better fits the DNA end. Germline CDR1 MNHEY, CDR2 SVGAGI. This CDR3 is built from 16 residues. The chain's CDR3 is CASSYTLAGGRYEQYF. The CDR3, as DNA: TGTGCCAGCAGTTACACCCTAGCGGGGGGACGTTACGAGCAGTACTTC.

This clone is medium-sized in the sample. The V call is TRBV15, the J call TRBJ2-6; TRBD2 is a possible D gene (6 bases). Germline V lookup: CDR1 LNHNV, CDR2 YYDKDF (reference sequence). Deletions cut 2 bases from V and 1 base from J, with 9 bases between. The CDR3 loop spans 16 amino acids. CDR3 in amino acids: CATSRTTSSGANVLTF. The CDR3 nucleotides are TGTGCCACCAGCAGAACGACTAGTTCTGGGGCCAACGTCCTGACTTTC.